Below, 17 T cell receptor beta chains from the same sample are listed, as sequenced in a study of T cell responses to AZD1222 COVID-19 vaccine. Generated by immunoSEQ multiplex PCR, the TCRdb table keeps only in-frame clones and is missing some. The sample carries 120,000 or so clones, around 93% recorded once. Here the sequenced sample was peripheral blood, taken 28 days after the second AZD1222 dose. Receptor source: an adult who received the AZD1222 COVID-19 vaccine.

This chain's CDR3 is CASSIGLRTDTQYF. In nucleotides, the CDR3 is TGCGCCAGCAGCATAGGACTCAGAACAGATACGCAGTATTTT. The chain is built from TRBV5-1 and TRBJ2-3; D possibly corresponds to TRBD2 (5 bases). The CDR3 has 14 residues. The V gene's germline CDR1 is SGHRS and CDR2 YFSETQ. V was pared by 4 bases and J by 3 bases, with 12 bases between.

This clone was seen more than once but under ten times. V gene TRBV10-1 combines with J gene TRBJ2-1; D call uncertain. CDR1 is WNHNN, CDR2 SYGVQD, per germline (reference sequence). The V end was cut by 2 bases, the J end by 5 bases, with 10 bases between. The CDR3 length is 14 residues. The CDR3: CASSEDAENNEQFF. CDR3 nucleotides: TGCGCCAGCAGTGAGGACGCAGAGAACAATGAGCAGTTCTTC.

This chain joins TRBV28 and TRBJ2-1; D possibly corresponds to TRBD1 (6 bases). Between the trimmed V and J ends, which lost 5 bases and 9 bases, there was a span of 17 bases. Germline lookup yields CDR1 MDHEN and CDR2 SYDVKM. The CDR3 has 14 residues. The CDR3 spells CASSEIQGVGEQFF. CDR3 bases: TGTGCCAGCAGTGAAATACAGGGCGTTGGTGAGCAGTTCTTC.

J is TRBJ2-3 and V is TRBV19; 8 bases map to TRBD1. The CDR3 sequence is 14 residues long. CDR1 and CDR2 from the germline V gene are LNHDA and SQIVND (reference sequence). Trimming took 5 bases from V and 7 from J; bases not matched to a gene: 8. The CDR3 loop is CASSSRDRRNTQYF. For the CDR3, the DNA is TGTGCCAGTAGTTCCCGGGACAGGAGGAATACGCAGTATTTT.

The chain joins TRBV7-9 to TRBJ2-7, with D unresolved. This CDR3 has 11 residues. Trimming removed 5 bases at V and 4 bases at J, with 6 bases between. Germline CDR1 reads SEHNR; CDR2 reads FQNEAQ (reference sequence). The DNA for the CDR3 is TGTGCCAGCAGCGCTAGGTACGAGCAGTACTTC. It specifies CASSARYEQYF.

The chain joins TRBV28 to TRBJ1-1, with D possibly TRBD1 on 6 matching bases. Trimming cost V 6 bases and J 10 bases, with 18 bases left between them. Germline V gives CDR1 MDHEN, CDR2 SYDVKM. The CDR3 has 13 residues. CDR3 bases: TGTGCCAGCAGCTTAGCTCACCGGGACACAGCTTTCTTT. This translates into CASSLAHRDTAFF.

This chain uses TRBV27 with TRBJ1-1; 7 bases map to TRBD1. Germline assignment: CDR1 MNHEY and CDR2 SMNVEV (reference sequence). The CDR3 consists of 14 residues. V shed 6 bases, J shed 2 bases, and the junction held 6 bases outside the gene matches. In DNA, the CDR3 is TGTGCCAGCAGATACAGGGGCTCTAACACTGAAGCTTTCTTT. Protein product: CASRYRGSNTEAFF.

The chain carries TRBV6-2 or TRBV6-3 and TRBJ2-7, with 11 nucleotides matching TRBD2. V shed 6 bases and J 3 bases; nucleotides not matched to a gene: 10. Germline V lookup: CDR1 MNHEY, CDR2 SVGEGT. CDR3 length: 16 residues. For the CDR3, the DNA is TGTGCCAGCAGCGTTCTAGCGGGGGGATTTCACTACGAGCAGTACTTC. It specifies CASSVLAGGFHYEQYF.

Concerning this clone itself: One junction end disagrees with the germline gene, perhaps due to a read error. The J gene is TRBJ1-2, the V gene TRBV6-5; D is undetermined. The CDR3 runs to 12 residues. In germline, CDR1 is MNHEY, CDR2 SVGAGI. The CDR3 bases are TGTGCCAGCAGACGTACTAATTATGGCTACACCTTC. It yields the protein CASRRTNYGYTF.

The V and J genes are TRBV6-5 and TRBJ2-2; D assignment may be TRBD1 or TRBD2 (5 bases each). The CDR3 sequence is 15 residues long. V gave up 2 bases and J gave up 7 bases, with 14 bases separating them. The germline V gene encodes CDR1 MNHEY and CDR2 SVGAGI. The CDR3 sequence is CASSYGTLLGGELFF. DNA of the CDR3: TGTGCCAGCAGTTACGGGACCCTCTTAGGCGGGGAGCTGTTTTTT.

This clone was detected once. As DNA, the CDR3 is TGTGCCAGCAGTGTAGACAGGGGGCGGGAAGCTTTCTTT. Protein sequence: CASSVDRGREAFF. V usage is TRBV12-3 or TRBV12-4 and J usage is TRBJ1-1; 10 bases are a match to TRBD1. Trimming cost V 5 bases and J 8 bases; bases outside gene matches: 5. This CDR3 comprises 13 residues.

The rearrangement joins TRBV19 to TRBJ1-4, with D hard to call. Trimming removed 3 bases at V and 6 bases at J, with 8 bases between. The germline gives CDR1 LNHDA, CDR2 SQIVND (reference sequence). The CDR3 runs to 13 residues. The CDR3 here is CASSIAVDEKLFF. The CDR3 nucleotides are TGTGCCAGTAGTATTGCCGTGGATGAAAAACTGTTTTTT.

The V call is TRBV19, the J call TRBJ2-1; possible D gene TRBD2, 6 bases. V lost 4 bases and J 0 bases, leaving 13 bases between the germline ends. The CDR3 covers 16 residues. In germline, CDR1 is LNHDA, CDR2 SQIVND (reference sequence). This CDR3 reads CASSSRGSGSYNEQFF. The CDR3, as DNA: TGTGCCAGTAGTAGCCGGGGGTCCGGCTCCTACAATGAGCAGTTCTTC.

The rearrangement links TRBV28 to TRBJ1-1; D gene uncertain. The germline V gene encodes CDR1 MDHEN and CDR2 SYDVKM. The germline V and J ends were trimmed by 1 base and 0 bases, with 3 bases remaining between them. The CDR3 contains 13 residues. CDR3 sequence (DNA): TGTGCCAGCAGTTTATCAGTGAACACTGAAGCTTTCTTT. Protein product: CASSLSVNTEAFF.

The chain links TRBV9 to TRBJ1-4; 7 bases line up with TRBD1. The CDR3 has 15 residues. Germline CDR1 is SGDLS and CDR2 is YYNGEE. The trim removed 3 bases at V and 8 bases at J, leaving 10 bases unmatched. The CDR3 DNA reads TGTGCCAGCAGCGCCCAGGGGGGGAGGGGCGAAAAACTGTTTTTT. Protein product: CASSAQGGRGEKLFF.

The chain couples TRBV7-2 to TRBJ2-1; 9 nucleotides agree with TRBD2. The V gene's germline CDR1 is SGHTA and CDR2 FQGNSA. This CDR3 contains 16 residues. V was pared by 2 bases and J by 6 bases, with 8 bases of the junction left unmatched. The CDR3 DNA reads TGTGCCAGCAGCTTACTCGGGGCGGGAGGGCCCAATGAGCAGTTCTTC. It codes for CASSLLGAGGPNEQFF.

This chain links TRBV11-2 with TRBJ2-7; D is ambiguous. The V gene lost 1 base and the J gene lost 7 bases, with 17 bases spanning the gap. Per the germline V gene, CDR1 is SGHAT and CDR2 is FQNNGV. CDR3 size: 15 residues. The CDR3 loop reads CASSLAGVSDLEQYF. CDR3 nucleotide sequence: TGTGCCAGCAGCTTAGCAGGAGTATCCGACCTTGAGCAGTACTTC.